The 24 T cell receptor beta chains listed next were all sequenced from one sample in a study of blood T cell repertoires in COVID-19. Assay: immunoSEQ multiplex PCR; the TCRdb copy retains only in-frame clones and omits some. Of about 34,000 clones listed, around 90% are singletons. The material sequenced was peripheral blood. These receptor sequences come from an older man with acute or convalescent COVID-19.

This chain joins TRBV7-9 and TRBJ1-1, with 7 bases that match TRBD1. Trimming at V came to 1 base and at J to 3 bases, leaving 2 bases not matched to a gene. The V gene's germline CDR1 is SEHNR and CDR2 FQNEAQ (reference sequence). The CDR3 totals 14 residues. CDR3 in DNA: TGTGCCAGCAGCTTAGGACAGGGAGACACTGAAGCTTTCTTT. Protein: CASSLGQGDTEAFF.

The J gene is TRBJ2-5, the V gene TRBV4-2; 13 bases fit TRBD2. Germline V gene lookup returns CDR1 LGHNA and CDR2 YNFKEQ. The CDR3 consists of 16 residues. V was clipped by 3 bases and J by 4 bases; unmatched bases: 5. CDR3 in amino acids: CASSQRLAGGGETQYF. In DNA, the CDR3 is TGTGCCAGCAGCCAGAGACTAGCGGGGGGCGGAGAGACCCAGTACTTC.

This chain links TRBV5-6 with TRBJ2-5; D ambiguous. Looked up from germline, CDR1 is SGHDT and CDR2 is YYEEEE. There are 14 residues in the CDR3. Trimming cost V 1 base and J 4 bases, with 11 bases left between them. The CDR3 DNA reads as TGTGCCAGCAGCTTGAAGTCGATCGGAGAGACCCAGTACTTC. Amino acids: CASSLKSIGETQYF.

This clone was picked up a small number of times. The chain links TRBV5-1 to TRBJ2-7; D is uncertain. CDR3 length: 13 residues. Germline V gene sequence: CDR1 SGHRS, CDR2 YFSETQ. Trimming pared 0 bases from V and 6 bases from J, leaving 10 bases between. The DNA of the CDR3 is TGCGCCAGCAGCTTGGGTACGTGGAGCGAGCAGTACTTC. It yields the protein CASSLGTWSEQYF.

This sequence joins TRBV29-1 and TRBJ2-5, with 9 bases lining up with TRBD1. This CDR3 comprises 13 residues. Looked up from germline, CDR1 is SQVTM and CDR2 is ANQGSEA. V was pared by 5 bases and J by 5 bases, with 6 bases of the junction left unmatched. The CDR3, as DNA: TGCAGCGTTCGGGACAGGGTTCAGGAGACCCAGTACTTC. Its translation is CSVRDRVQETQYF.

This clone showed up just a few times. The J gene is TRBJ2-3, the V gene TRBV24-1, with TRBD1 matching 7 bases. This CDR3 comprises 15 residues. The V segment lost 3 bases and the J segment 7 bases; nucleotides outside the gene matches: 9. Germline assignment: CDR1 KGHDR and CDR2 SFDVKD. Here the CDR3 DNA reads TGTGCCACCAGTGATAACGGACAGGAAGTTAATACGCAGTATTTT. Encoded protein: CATSDNGQEVNTQYF.

This clone was seen only once. The chain has TRBV5-1 and TRBJ1-5; TRBD1 matches at 11 bases. CDR1 and CDR2 from the germline V gene are SGHRS and YFSETQ. The length of the CDR3 is 16 residues. Trimming at V came to 2 bases and at J to 3 bases, leaving 4 bases not matched to a gene. The DNA for the CDR3 is TGCGCCAGCAGCTTAGGGACAGGGGGTGTCAATCAGCCCCAGCATTTT. Its protein is CASSLGTGGVNQPQHF.

CDR3 protein: CSASFNMNTEAFF. Written as DNA, the CDR3 is TGCAGCGCTTCTTTTAATATGAACACTGAAGCTTTCTTT. This sequence joins TRBV29-1 and TRBJ1-1; D call uncertain. V was trimmed by 7 bases and J by 0 bases, leaving 12 bases between them. CDR1 and CDR2 from the germline V gene are SQVTM and ANQGSEA. There are 13 residues in the CDR3.

A word on this clone: The junction differs from germline at one of its ends, possibly a read error. The rearrangement joins TRBV6-5 to TRBJ1-2; no firm D call. CDR3 size: 16 residues. Germline V CDR1 and CDR2: MNHEY, SVGAGI. The CDR3 spells CASNYSTTAPNYGYTF. The CDR3, as DNA: TGTGCCAGCAATTACTCCACAACAGCCCCTAACTATGGCTACACCTTC.

The chain uses TRBV19 and TRBJ2-5, with 14 bases aligning to TRBD2. CDR1 LNHDA and CDR2 SQIVND come from the germline V gene (reference sequence). The length of the CDR3 is 20 residues. The trim removed 3 bases at V and 3 bases at J, leaving 15 bases unmatched. In DNA form, the CDR3 reads TGTGCCAGTAGTATGGGGGCCCCGGGACTAGCGGGGGCCTATAAAGAGACCCAGTACTTC. Residues: CASSMGAPGLAGAYKETQYF. The full variable domain, with the rest looked up from reference TRBV19 and TRBJ2-5, is DGGITQSPKYLFRKEGQNVTLSCEQNLNHDAMYWYRQDPGQGLRLIYYSQIVNDFQKGDIAEGYSVSREKKESFPLTVTSAQKNPTAFYLCASSMGAPGLAGAYKETQYFGPGTRLLVL.

This chain links TRBV29-1 with TRBJ1-2; D is possibly TRBD1 (6 bases). This CDR3 has 12 amino acids. Trimming stripped 7 bases from V and 7 bases from J, with 16 bases between. In germline, CDR1 is SQVTM, CDR2 ANQGSEA. The chain's CDR3 is CSAGLGAPGYTF. As DNA, the CDR3 is TGCAGCGCTGGATTGGGGGCGCCTGGCTACACCTTC.

This chain links TRBV9 with TRBJ1-6; weak D call: TRBD1 (5 bases). The V and J ends lost 4 bases and 10 bases respectively, with 12 bases between them. CDR1 is SGDLS, CDR2 YYNGEE, per germline. The CDR3 has 13 amino acids. DNA for the CDR3: TGTGCCAGCAGCCCCGGACAAGGGTCACCCCTCCACTTT. Protein: CASSPGQGSPLHF.

The chain joins TRBV28 to TRBJ1-5; 10 positions match TRBD1. V gave up 6 bases and J gave up 7 bases; unmatched junction bases: 6. The germline V gene has CDR1 MDHEN and CDR2 SYDVKM. This CDR3 is built from 14 residues. The DNA of the CDR3 is TGTGCCAGCAGGCCGACAGGGGGCCGCCAGCCCCAGCATTTT. Protein product: CASRPTGGRQPQHF.

The rearrangement links TRBV19 to TRBJ2-7; 9 positions match TRBD1. This CDR3 region has 13 residues. V lost 4 bases and J lost 6; bases outside the gene matches: 4. Germline V gene lookup returns CDR1 LNHDA and CDR2 SQIVND (reference sequence). The CDR3 DNA is TGTGCCAGTAGTAACCGGGACAGGGTCGAGCAGTACTTC. The encoded protein is CASSNRDRVEQYF.

The chain employs TRBV6-5 and TRBJ1-1; 7 bases line up with TRBD1. The CDR3 has 13 residues. Unmatched junction bases numbered 7, after V lost 8 bases and J lost 4 bases. Germline-derived CDR1 and CDR2 are MNHEY and SVGAGI. For the CDR3, the DNA is TGTGCCAGCTCCAAAGGGGGCATCACTGAAGCTTTCTTT. Translating gives CASSKGGITEAFF.

The chain uses TRBV10-3 and TRBJ1-5; possibly TRBD1 for D (6 bases). V lost 11 bases to trimming and J lost 0 bases, with 14 bases between them. Germline V gene sequence: CDR1 ENHRY, CDR2 SYGVKD. This CDR3 has 14 amino acids. The CDR3 sequence is CASGGLYSNQPQHF. DNA for the CDR3: TGTGCCTCGGGGGGGCTCTATAGCAATCAGCCCCAGCATTTT.

The V gene is TRBV10-3, the J gene TRBJ2-7; 7 bases are a match to TRBD1. The J segment lost 4 bases and the V segment lost 11 bases, leaving 17 bases of the junction unmatched. There are 15 residues in the CDR3. The germline CDR1 and CDR2 sequences are ENHRY and SYGVKD. CDR3 sequence: CASNPDRVAGYEQYF. The CDR3 nucleotides read TGTGCCTCCAACCCCGACAGGGTCGCTGGTTACGAGCAGTACTTC.

The rearrangement joins TRBV18 to TRBJ1-2, with a possible D match to TRBD1 (6 bases). Deletions cut 0 bases from V and 4 bases from J, with 9 bases between. CDR3 length: 14 residues. Germline CDR1 reads KGHSH; CDR2 reads LQKENI. The CDR3 DNA reads TGTGCCAGCTCACCACCGGGCAGGGGCTATGGCTACACCTTC. Encoded protein: CASSPPGRGYGYTF.

V usage is TRBV5-1 and J usage is TRBJ2-3, with 11 bases matching TRBD2. This CDR3 is built from 18 residues. CDR1 SGHRS and CDR2 YFSETQ come from the germline V gene. Unmatched junction bases numbered 7, after V lost 1 base and J lost 0 bases. The DNA of the CDR3 is TGCGCCAGCAGCTTGCGAGCGTCTAGCGGGGGGAGCACAGATACGCAGTATTTT. Amino acid sequence: CASSLRASSGGSTDTQYF.

The chain employs TRBV5-1 and TRBJ1-1; a possible D gene is TRBD1 (6 bases). V was cut by 4 bases and J by 4 bases, with 14 bases left in between. The CDR3 covers 14 residues. Germline V CDR1 and CDR2: SGHRS, YFSETQ. CDR3 in DNA: TGCGCCAGCAGCACAGGGACAACCTCCACTGAAGCTTTCTTT. Its translation is CASSTGTTSTEAFF.

This chain joins TRBV19 and TRBJ1-2; D possibly corresponds to TRBD1 (6 bases). The CDR3 totals 14 residues. The V end was cut by 4 bases, the J end by 4 bases, with 13 bases between. CDR1 is LNHDA and CDR2 is SQIVND in the germline V gene (reference sequence). This CDR3 reads CASSTPDRSYGYTF. DNA for the CDR3: TGTGCCAGTAGTACCCCCGACAGGAGCTATGGCTACACCTTC.

The chain joins TRBV9 to TRBJ1-3; 7 bases line up with TRBD1. This CDR3 has 15 amino acids. Germline CDR1 and CDR2: SGDLS and YYNGEE. Trimming removed 2 bases from V and 3 bases from J; junction bases left unmatched: 5. CDR3 amino acids: CASSVRDRDGNTIYF. The CDR3, as DNA: TGTGCCAGCAGCGTGAGGGACAGAGATGGAAACACCATATATTTT.

This clone was seen once. This chain links TRBV9 with TRBJ2-2; no clear D. CDR1 is SGDLS and CDR2 is YYNGEE in the germline V gene. V lost 6 bases, J lost 4 bases, and 10 bases lay in between. This CDR3 comprises 13 residues. The CDR3 nucleotides are TGTGCCAGCAATAGAGAGCCCACCGGGGAGCTGTTTTTT. Protein product: CASNREPTGELFF.

V usage is TRBV30 and J usage is TRBJ1-2, with a tentative D call TRBD1 (5 bases). Trimming pared 0 bases from V and 6 bases from J, leaving 8 bases between. The CDR3 loop spans 12 amino acids. Germline CDR1 reads GTSNPN; CDR2 reads SVGIG (reference sequence). In DNA, the CDR3 is TGTGCCTGGAGTGTCCAGGGCCATGGCTACACCTTC. Translating it yields CAWSVQGHGYTF.